What follows are 19 T cell receptor beta chains derived from one specimen sequenced in a study of T cell repertoires in ileal Crohn's disease. The assay was immunoSEQ multiplex PCR, and TCRdb's table has in-frame clones only and misses some. The sample holds about 8,400 clones, roughly 72% seen once. Sequenced sample: ileal tissue. Every receptor here comes from an adult with Crohn's disease.

The chain carries TRBV10-1 and TRBJ2-2; 7 bases are a match to TRBD2. The CDR3 has 13 amino acids. Germline-derived CDR1 and CDR2 are WNHNN and SYGVQD (reference sequence). V was clipped by 6 bases and J by 7 bases; unmatched bases: 5. The CDR3 DNA reads TGCGCCAGCAGCGACCGGGGGGTCGGGGAGCTGTTTTTT. Encoded protein: CASSDRGVGELFF.

The gene calls are TRBV7-8 and TRBJ1-1; tentatively, D is TRBD1 (5 bases). Germline values: CDR1 SGHVS, CDR2 FQNEAQ. V lost 1 base, J lost 4 bases, and 13 bases lay in between. CDR3 length: 15 residues. For the CDR3, the DNA is TGTGCCAGCAGCTTAGATTCGATGGGGGGCACTGAAGCTTTCTTT. Residues: CASSLDSMGGTEAFF.

The chain links TRBV5-1 to TRBJ2-2; D is possibly TRBD1 (6 bases). Per the germline V gene, CDR1 is SGHRS and CDR2 is YFSETQ. CDR3 size: 15 residues. V lost 3 bases and J 3 bases, leaving 12 bases between the germline ends. For the CDR3, the DNA is TGCGCCAGCAGCTACCAGACAGGTGACACCGGGGAGCTGTTTTTT. It codes for CASSYQTGDTGELFF.

This sequence joins TRBV7-9 and TRBJ1-1, with 8 nucleotides matching TRBD1. The CDR3 sequence is 15 residues long. V shed 3 bases and J 4 bases; nucleotides not matched to a gene: 7. The germline CDR1 and CDR2 sequences are SEHNR and FQNEAQ (reference sequence). CDR3 nucleotide sequence: TGTGCCAGCAGCTTCACCCTCGGACAGGGCACTGAAGCTTTCTTT. Translation: CASSFTLGQGTEAFF.

The gene calls are TRBV27 and TRBJ1-2; D may be TRBD1 (6 bases). The CDR3 runs 14 residues. Germline V lookup: CDR1 MNHEY, CDR2 SMNVEV (reference sequence). V lost 6 bases to trimming and J lost 2 bases, with 13 bases between them. CDR3 nucleotides: TGTGCCAGCAGAGGGGGGGGCAGAAACTATGGCTACACCTTC. The encoded protein is CASRGGGRNYGYTF.

This clone was seen a single time. The V gene is TRBV5-5, the J gene TRBJ1-1, with 7 bases matching TRBD1. V lost 2 bases, J lost 0 bases, and 7 bases stayed unmatched. Germline V lookup: CDR1 SGHKS, CDR2 YYEKEE (reference sequence). The CDR3 sequence is 16 residues long. CDR3 in DNA: TGTGCCAGCAGCTTTGCGTGGACAGGCATGAACACTGAAGCTTTCTTT. Translating it yields CASSFAWTGMNTEAFF.

The rearrangement uses TRBV27 and TRBJ2-2; 7 bases agree with TRBD2. CDR3 length: 18 amino acids. Trimming removed 3 bases from V and 4 bases from J; junction bases left unmatched: 14. Germline V gives CDR1 MNHEY, CDR2 SMNVEV (reference sequence). The DNA of the CDR3 is TGTGCCAGCAGTTTTTCCAGGAGGCGGGGGAGATCCACCGGGGAGCTGTTTTTT. Translating it yields CASSFSRRRGRSTGELFF.

The genes are TRBV6-6 and TRBJ2-7; D ambiguous. This CDR3 region has 11 residues. Germline CDR1 and CDR2: MNHNY and SVGAGI (reference sequence). The V gene lost 5 bases and the J gene lost 1 base, with 3 bases spanning the gap. The CDR3 is CASSPSYEQYF. DNA for the CDR3: TGTGCCAGCAGTCCATCCTACGAGCAGTACTTC.

This clone came up a few times. CDR3 residues: CASSFGGYEQYF. CDR3 sequence (DNA): TGCGCCAGCAGCTTCGGGGGGTACGAGCAGTACTTC. The chain has TRBV5-1 and TRBJ2-7, with 7 bases matching TRBD2. The CDR3 has 12 residues. The trim removed 2 bases at V and 4 bases at J, leaving 0 bases unmatched. CDR1 and CDR2 from the germline V gene are SGHRS and YFSETQ. Full variable domain (outside the CDR3, taken from reference TRBV5-1 and TRBJ2-7): KAGVTQTPRYLIKTRGQQVTLSCSPISGHRSVSWYQQTPGQGLQFLFEYFSETQRNKGNFPGRFSGRQFSNSRSEMNVSTLELGDSALYLCASSFGGYEQYFGPGTRLTVT.

This clone was observed a handful of times. The chain has TRBV6-1 and TRBJ1-2; maybe TRBD1 (5 bases). Trimming left V 6 bases short and J 4 bases short, with 18 bases between. This CDR3 has 15 residues. Germline V gene data show CDR1 as MNHNS and CDR2 as SASEGT. DNA of the CDR3: TGTGCCAGCAGCGAATTCCAGAGGGGAGGCTATGGCTACACCTTC. It translates to CASSEFQRGGYGYTF.

The chain links TRBV6-1 to TRBJ1-4, with D tentatively TRBD1 (6 bases). The CDR3 consists of 15 residues. The V end was cut by 7 bases, the J end by 7 bases, with 19 bases between. Germline CDR1 reads MNHNS; CDR2 reads SASEGT. As DNA, the CDR3 is TGTGCCAGCATTCCTCGGGGGGCGACTTTTGAAAAACTGTTTTTT. This gives the protein CASIPRGATFEKLFF.

The chain carries TRBV5-3 and TRBJ2-7; TRBD2 is a possible D gene (6 bases). TRBV5-3 is placed among ORFs of uncertain function. Trimming stripped 1 base from V and 7 bases from J, with 12 bases between. The CDR3 is made up of 13 amino acids. CDR3 coding DNA: TGTGCCAGAAGCTTGTCTAGGAGGGGAGAGCAGTACTTC. Encoded protein: CARSLSRRGEQYF.

This clone was detected a few times. The genes are TRBV15 and TRBJ2-7, with 10 bases matching TRBD1. The CDR3 has 15 amino acids. Germline CDR1 LNHNV, CDR2 YYDKDF (reference sequence). The J segment lost 4 bases and the V segment lost 1 base, leaving 4 bases of the junction unmatched. DNA for the CDR3: TGTGCCACCAGCAGAGGAGGGACAGGGGATTACGAGCAGTACTTC. Its protein is CATSRGGTGDYEQYF. Full variable domain (rest looked up from reference TRBV15 and TRBJ2-7): DAMVIQNPRYQVTQFGKPVTLSCSQTLNHNVMYWYQQKSSQAPKLLFHYYDKDFNNEADTPDNFQSRRPNTSFCFLDIRSPGLGDTAMYLCATSRGGTGDYEQYFGPGTRLTVT.

This clone was picked up one time. The chain is built from TRBV11-2 and TRBJ1-2; 9 bases align to TRBD1. Losses at the gene ends were 5 bases for V and 8 bases for J; bases not matched to a gene: 12. The CDR3 length is 15 residues. Germline-derived CDR1 and CDR2 are SGHAT and FQNNGV. The CDR3 coding sequence is TGTGCCAGCAGCCCGACTCTAAGGACAGGGGAAGGCTACACCTTC. Its protein product is CASSPTLRTGEGYTF.

The rearrangement links TRBV10-1 to TRBJ1-2, with D tentatively TRBD1 (6 bases). Germline assignment: CDR1 WNHNN and CDR2 SYGVQD (reference sequence). V was shortened by 11 bases and J by 6 bases, with 19 bases between the two germline ends. CDR3 size: 13 residues. This chain's CDR3 is CAGPGGGADGYTF. In nucleotides, the CDR3 is TGCGCCGGCCCTGGCGGGGGCGCAGATGGCTACACCTTC.

This chain links TRBV19 with TRBJ1-2; 9 nucleotides match TRBD1. CDR1 is LNHDA and CDR2 is SQIVND in the germline V gene (reference sequence). J gave up 2 bases and V 6 bases, and 7 bases lay outside the gene matches. The CDR3 is 15 amino acids. This chain's CDR3 is CASSPRTGENYGYTF. For the CDR3, the DNA is TGTGCCAGTAGCCCCAGGACAGGGGAAAACTATGGCTACACCTTC.

This chain connects TRBV7-3 to TRBJ2-2; D gene uncertain. The CDR3 has 14 residues. Germline values: CDR1 SGHTA, CDR2 FQGTGA. The V end lost 8 bases, the J end lost 0 bases, and 10 bases lay between the germline ends. The CDR3 loop reads CASGSAANTGELFF. Written as DNA, the CDR3 is TGTGCCAGCGGGTCCGCGGCGAACACCGGGGAGCTGTTTTTT.

In this sample, this clone turned up a few times. The chain couples TRBV7-6 to TRBJ2-4, with 8 bases fitting TRBD1. The CDR3 spans 15 residues. Germline CDR1 and CDR2: SGHVS and FNYEAQ. Losses at the gene ends were 4 bases for V and 7 bases for J; bases not matched to a gene: 9. The CDR3 DNA follows: TGTGCCAGCAGCTCGCAAGGACAGGGTCGGAACATTCAGTACTTC. Translating it yields CASSSQGQGRNIQYF. Using reference TRBV7-6 and TRBJ2-4 for the parts outside the CDR3, the full variable domain is GAGVSQSPRYKVTKRGQDVALRCDPISGHVSLYWYRQALGQGPEFLTYFNYEAQQDKSGLPNDRFSAERPEGSISTLTIQRTEQRDSAMYRCASSSQGQGRNIQYFGAGTRLSVL.

V gene TRBV4-1 combines with J gene TRBJ2-3; TRBD2 matches 9 bases. Trimming took 0 bases from V and 0 from J; bases not matched to a gene: 7. CDR3 length equals 18 residues. CDR1 and CDR2 from the germline V gene are MGHRA and YSYEKL. The CDR3 DNA is TGCGCCAGCAGCCAAGATGGGGCCCTAGCGGGGAGCACAGATACGCAGTATTTT. Residues: CASSQDGALAGSTDTQYF.